This TCR beta chain stems from a study of blood T cell repertoires in COVID-19 (dated by TCRdb to 2020 to 2022). Background for the entire study: Samples from collaborators originated in the United States, Italy and Spain and spanned both the acute and convalescent phases of COVID-19. The repertoires were made available in a free public database intended to serve as a resource for research on the immune response to SARS-CoV-2. The dataset comprised deeply sampled blood TCRbeta repertoires from subjects exposed to, actively infected with, or recovered from COVID-19. The material from the prospective study consisted of cDNA or gDNA derived from T cells, B-cell-depleted T cells, or PBMCs. Where HLA class I and class II types were available, the types were taken from metadata supplied by the sample provider, not from assay-based typing. Sample metadata almost always included a de-identified subject ID, COVID-19 status, age in years and sex. The samples were drawn from two sources: the first 160 participants of the ongoing ImmuneRACE study, and 950 to 1,500 subjects contributed by 6 global collaborators. Broad study findings and their caveats: Clinical and demographic metadata were provided uncurated, with the amount varying by source and participant.

In regard to this clone: Its antigen is unknown. There are no base qualities to consult, and no much larger clone falls within one base.

TCRbeta CDR3 regions were amplified from genomic DNA by means of the immunoSEQ Assay, a bias-controlled multiplex PCR. As for the authors' bioinformatics: Within the assay, amplification of reference gene primers was used to estimate how many nucleated cells each sample contained. Sequence reads were collapsed and filtered to measure the absolute abundance of every unique TCRbeta CDR3 rearrangement. Productive Simpson clonality was computed per sample as the square root of Simpson's diversity index over productive rearrangements. TCRdb re-hosts the immuneACCESS table, in-frame sequences only. Its copies lack some clones; in the studies checked, an unresolved V gene accounts for under half of them, and the cause for the rest is not known. D and trimming were read from the DNA, whereas the V and J calls and clone size are those reported in that table. The sample table contains 250,000 to 350,000 clones; only one count was recorded for about 88% of them. The ten largest account for approximately 12% of the sample.

Each collaborating institution followed its own protocols to collect whole blood in K2EDTA tubes. For TCRbeta analysis, collaborator samples were shipped as frozen whole blood, as isolated PBMCs, or as DNA extracted from either sample type. The receptor's source is a woman in her fifties or sixties with acute or convalescent COVID-19. Sequenced: peripheral blood.

The DNA sequence follows: TGTGCCAGCAGCTTAATTACTCTAGCGACTTACGAGCAGTACTTC. Its protein is CASSLITLATYEQYF. The chain links TRBV7-2 with TRBJ2-7; the best D guess is TRBD2, with 6 bases matching. Based on the germline V gene, the CDR1 and CDR2 sequences are SGHTA and FQGNSA. Between the V and J ends, shortened by 2 bases and 4 bases respectively, the junction contains 15 bases. Taken from cysteine to phenylalanine, the CDR3 has 15 residues. Only the CDR3 part of the read is kept: 45 bases, read in frame from the first base.